Listed here are 18 T cell receptor beta chains from one sample, sequenced in a study of T cell changes during pregnancy in multiple sclerosis. Data came from immunoSEQ multiplex PCR; TCRdb stores just in-frame clones and leaves some out. The sample holds tens of thousands of clones, 94% seen once. The sample was CD4+ T cells from peripheral blood mononuclear cells, taken after pregnancy. These receptor sequences come from a female donor with multiple sclerosis, enrolled in a pregnancy study.

The chain links TRBV6-1 to TRBJ1-2; 9 bases fit TRBD1. Looked up from germline, CDR1 is MNHNS and CDR2 is SASEGT. The CDR3 totals 15 residues. V was clipped by 6 bases and J by 4 bases; unmatched bases: 9. CDR3 residues: CASRGDRAGSYGYTF. CDR3 nucleotide sequence: TGTGCCAGCAGAGGGGACAGGGCGGGTTCCTATGGCTACACCTTC.

This clone occurred once. The V gene is TRBV7-2, the J gene TRBJ2-2, with 12 nucleotides matching TRBD2. Germline V lookup: CDR1 SGHTA, CDR2 FQGNSA. The V and J ends lost 4 bases and 5 bases, in that order; junction bases with no gene match: 8. The CDR3 contains 17 residues. The CDR3 DNA sequence: TGTGCCAGCAGCTCTAGGCTGACTAGCGGGAGAACCGGGGAGCTGTTTTTT. Protein: CASSSRLTSGRTGELFF.

In this sample, this clone turned up once. The V and J genes are TRBV19 and TRBJ2-7; no clear D. CDR1 is LNHDA and CDR2 is SQIVND in the germline V gene (reference sequence). CDR3 length: 15 residues. Trimming stripped 3 bases from V and 2 bases from J, with 14 bases between. The CDR3 region has the DNA TGTGCCAGTAGTATTACCAGTTACCCTCCCTACGAGCAGTACTTC. Encoded protein: CASSITSYPPYEQYF. The full variable domain, completed using reference TRBV19 and TRBJ2-7, is DGGITQSPKYLFRKEGQNVTLSCEQNLNHDAMYWYRQDPGQGLRLIYYSQIVNDFQKGDIAEGYSVSREKKESFPLTVTSAQKNPTAFYLCASSITSYPPYEQYFGPGTRLTVT.

The chain combines TRBV9 with TRBJ2-5, with 7 bases fitting TRBD2. The CDR3 is 16 amino acids. Per the germline V gene, CDR1 is SGDLS and CDR2 is YYNGEE. V shed 0 bases and J 1 base; nucleotides not matched to a gene: 6. CDR3 coding DNA: TGTGCCAGCAGCGTAGCCCCCTGGGGGGGCCAAGAGACCCAGTACTTC. Protein: CASSVAPWGGQETQYF. The whole variable domain, filled in from reference TRBV9 and TRBJ2-5, reads DSGVTQTPKHLITATGQRVTLRCSPRSGDLSVYWYQQSLDQGLQFLIQYYNGEERAKGNILERFSAQQFPDLHSELNLSSLELGDSALYFCASSVAPWGGQETQYFGPGTRLLVL.

The V and J genes are TRBV5-6 and TRBJ2-1, with 9 bases identical to TRBD1. The germline gives CDR1 SGHDT, CDR2 YYEEEE. CDR3 length equals 15 residues. V gave up 3 bases and J gave up 9 bases; unmatched junction bases: 10. The CDR3 loop reads CASSSWDRDIGEQFF. For the CDR3, the DNA is TGTGCCAGCAGCTCCTGGGACAGGGATATTGGTGAGCAGTTCTTC.

The genes are TRBV19 and TRBJ2-7; tentatively, D is TRBD1 (5 bases). V lost 2 bases and J lost 7, with 12 bases in between. CDR1 is LNHDA and CDR2 is SQIVND in the germline V gene (reference sequence). CDR3 length equals 13 residues. CDR3 bases: TGTGCCAGTAGTATACAGGGTTCTGCAGAGCAGTACTTC. Its protein product is CASSIQGSAEQYF.

This clone was detected only once. The chain uses TRBV5-1 and TRBJ2-7; TRBD2 agrees at 8 bases. After removal of 0 bases from V and 2 bases from J, the junction contained 1 base not matched to a gene. Germline V gives CDR1 SGHRS, CDR2 YFSETQ. The CDR3 has 14 amino acids. Written as DNA, the CDR3 is TGCGCCAGCAGCTTGGCGGGAGGGCCCTACGAGCAGTACTTC. Translated, it gives CASSLAGGPYEQYF.

This rearrangement joins TRBV5-6 to TRBJ2-5; D ambiguous. The CDR3 has 12 amino acids. The V gene lost 0 bases and the J gene lost 5 bases, with 5 bases spanning the gap. The V gene's germline CDR1 is SGHDT and CDR2 YYEEEE. CDR3 bases: TGTGCCAGCAGCTTGGCCTCGGAGACCCAGTACTTC. This codes for CASSLASETQYF. The full variable domain, in which reference TRBV5-6 and TRBJ2-5 provide the parts outside the CDR3, is DAGVTQSPTHLIKTRGQQVTLRCSPKSGHDTVSWYQQALGQGPQFIFQYYEEEERQRGNFPDRFSGHQFPNYSSELNVNALLLGDSALYLCASSLASETQYFGPGTRLLVL.

The chain combines TRBV5-4 with TRBJ2-7; D not certain. The CDR3 spans 15 residues. The V gene's germline CDR1 is SGHNT and CDR2 YYREEE (reference sequence). The germline V and J ends were trimmed by 4 bases and 2 bases, with 16 bases remaining between them. CDR3 sequence: CASSPRSAGTYEQYF. The CDR3 region has the DNA TGTGCCAGCAGCCCCCGGTCCGCAGGAACCTACGAGCAGTACTTC.

This sequence joins TRBV15 and TRBJ2-7; no reliable D call. The CDR3 loop spans 13 amino acids. V lost 0 bases to trimming and J lost 1 base, with 4 bases between them. Germline CDR1 LNHNV, CDR2 YYDKDF (reference sequence). CDR3 nucleotides: TGTGCCACCAGCAGAGATAGTTCCTACGAGCAGTACTTC. It is translated as CATSRDSSYEQYF.

The genes are TRBV19 and TRBJ2-1; 14 positions agree with TRBD2. Germline V gene sequence: CDR1 LNHDA, CDR2 SQIVND (reference sequence). The V and J ends lost 5 bases and 5 bases, in that order; junction bases with no gene match: 20. The CDR3 has 21 residues. CDR3 in DNA: TGTGCCAGTAGTTCCAACTGGCCGGGACTAGCGGGAGTTAATTTCCACAATGAGCAGTTCTTC. It translates to CASSSNWPGLAGVNFHNEQFF. Complete variable domain (other parts from reference TRBV19 and TRBJ2-1): DGGITQSPKYLFRKEGQNVTLSCEQNLNHDAMYWYRQDPGQGLRLIYYSQIVNDFQKGDIAEGYSVSREKKESFPLTVTSAQKNPTAFYLCASSSNWPGLAGVNFHNEQFFGPGTRLTVL.

V usage is TRBV5-1 and J usage is TRBJ2-1; 12 bases line up with TRBD2. The CDR3 is 19 amino acids. Germline loops: CDR1 SGHRS, CDR2 YFSETQ. Trimming took 5 bases from V and 2 from J; bases not matched to a gene: 14. The CDR3 loop is CASRGSRLAGERAYNEQFF. The DNA of the CDR3 is TGCGCCAGCAGGGGGTCGAGACTAGCGGGAGAGAGGGCCTACAATGAGCAGTTCTTC.

The rearrangement joins TRBV6-6 to TRBJ2-4, with D uncertain. This CDR3 is built from 14 residues. The germline CDR1 and CDR2 sequences are MNHNY and SVGAGI (reference sequence). V was pared by 7 bases and J by 0 bases, with 10 bases between. CDR3 nucleotide sequence: TGTGCCAGCACCGAGAGTGAAGCCAAAAACATTCAGTACTTC. Translating gives CASTESEAKNIQYF.

The V call is TRBV5-4, the J call TRBJ1-3; D gene ambiguous. V lost 1 base and J lost 8, with 7 bases in between. Germline V gene lookup returns CDR1 SGHNT and CDR2 YYREEE (reference sequence). The CDR3 loop spans 12 amino acids. The chain's CDR3 is CASSLSGDTIYF. Here the CDR3 DNA reads TGTGCCAGCAGCTTGTCCGGAGACACCATATATTTT. Using reference TRBV5-4 and TRBJ1-3 for the parts outside the CDR3, the full variable domain is ETGVTQSPTHLIKTRGQQVTLRCSSQSGHNTVSWYQQALGQGPQFIFQYYREEENGRGNFPPRFSGLQFPNYSSELNVNALELDDSALYLCASSLSGDTIYFGEGSWLTVV.

This sequence joins TRBV7-9 and TRBJ2-7; D ambiguous. From germline, CDR1 is SEHNR and CDR2 FQNEAQ (reference sequence). Trimming stripped 0 bases from V and 5 bases from J, with 5 bases between. The CDR3 runs to 12 residues. CDR3 in amino acids: CASSLASNEQYF. In nucleotides, the CDR3 is TGTGCCAGCAGCTTAGCGAGTAACGAGCAGTACTTC.

V gene TRBV19 combines with J gene TRBJ2-5; TRBD2 aligns across 9 bases. CDR3 length: 15 amino acids. V dropped 4 bases and J dropped 4; count of bases not matched to a gene: 7. CDR1 is LNHDA, CDR2 SQIVND, per germline (reference sequence). As DNA, the CDR3 is TGTGCCAGTAGTAGCGGCGGGAGGGCGGGAGAGACCCAGTACTTC. Translated: CASSSGGRAGETQYF.

The rearrangement uses TRBV5-1 and TRBJ1-1, with D possibly TRBD1 on 6 matching bases. The V gene lost 0 bases and the J gene lost 8 bases, with 17 bases spanning the gap. Germline assignment: CDR1 SGHRS and CDR2 YFSETQ. The CDR3 has 15 residues. The CDR3 DNA is TGCGCCAGCAGCTTGGTGGACGGGGGGGGGCCCGAAGCTTTCTTT. Protein product: CASSLVDGGGPEAFF.

The chain uses TRBV18 and TRBJ2-7; unclear D gene. Germline-derived CDR1 and CDR2 are KGHSH and LQKENI. Trimming shortened V by 2 bases and J by 4 bases, and 6 bases separated the two germline ends. This CDR3 contains 12 residues. CDR3: CASSPDKYEQYF. The CDR3 coding sequence is TGTGCCAGCTCACCAGACAAATACGAGCAGTACTTC.